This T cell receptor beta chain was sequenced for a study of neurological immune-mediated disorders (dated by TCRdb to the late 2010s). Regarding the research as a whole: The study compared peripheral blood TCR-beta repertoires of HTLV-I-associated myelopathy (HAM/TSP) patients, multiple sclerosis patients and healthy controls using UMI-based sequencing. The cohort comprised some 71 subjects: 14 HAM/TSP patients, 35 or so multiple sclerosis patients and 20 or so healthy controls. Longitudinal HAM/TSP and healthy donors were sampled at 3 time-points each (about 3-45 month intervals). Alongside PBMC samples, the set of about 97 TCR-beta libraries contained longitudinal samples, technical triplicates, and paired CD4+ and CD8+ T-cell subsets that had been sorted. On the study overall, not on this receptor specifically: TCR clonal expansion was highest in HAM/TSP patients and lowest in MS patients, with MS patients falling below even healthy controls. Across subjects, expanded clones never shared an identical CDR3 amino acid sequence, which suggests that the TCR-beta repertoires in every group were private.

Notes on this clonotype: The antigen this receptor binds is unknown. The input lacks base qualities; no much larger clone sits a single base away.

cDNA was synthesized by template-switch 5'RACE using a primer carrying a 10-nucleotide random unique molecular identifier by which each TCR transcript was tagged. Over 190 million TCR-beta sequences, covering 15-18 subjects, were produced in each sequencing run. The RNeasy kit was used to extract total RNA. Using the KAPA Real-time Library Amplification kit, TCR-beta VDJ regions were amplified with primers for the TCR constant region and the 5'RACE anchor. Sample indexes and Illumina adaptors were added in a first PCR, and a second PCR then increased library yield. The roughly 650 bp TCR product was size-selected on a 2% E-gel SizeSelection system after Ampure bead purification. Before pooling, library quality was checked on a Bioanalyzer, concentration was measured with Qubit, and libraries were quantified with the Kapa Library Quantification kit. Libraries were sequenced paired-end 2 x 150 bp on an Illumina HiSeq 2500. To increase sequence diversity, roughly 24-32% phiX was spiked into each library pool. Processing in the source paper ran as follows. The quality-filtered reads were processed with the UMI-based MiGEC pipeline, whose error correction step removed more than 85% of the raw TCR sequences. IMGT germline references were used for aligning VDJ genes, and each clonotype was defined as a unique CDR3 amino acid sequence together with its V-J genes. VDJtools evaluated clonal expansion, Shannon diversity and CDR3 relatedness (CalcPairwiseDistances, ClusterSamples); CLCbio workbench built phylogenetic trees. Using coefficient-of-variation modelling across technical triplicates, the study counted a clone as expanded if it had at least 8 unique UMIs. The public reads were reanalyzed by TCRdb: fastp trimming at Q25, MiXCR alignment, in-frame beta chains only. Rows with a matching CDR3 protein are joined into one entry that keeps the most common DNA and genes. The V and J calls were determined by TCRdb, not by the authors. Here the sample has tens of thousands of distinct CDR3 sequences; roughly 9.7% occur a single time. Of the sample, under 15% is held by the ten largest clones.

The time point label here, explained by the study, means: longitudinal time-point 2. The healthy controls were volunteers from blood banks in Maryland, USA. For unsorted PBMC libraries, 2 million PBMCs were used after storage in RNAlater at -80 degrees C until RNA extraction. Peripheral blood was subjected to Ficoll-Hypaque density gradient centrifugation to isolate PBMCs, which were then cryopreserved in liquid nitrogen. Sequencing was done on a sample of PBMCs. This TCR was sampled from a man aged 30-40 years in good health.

The DNA sequence is TGTGCCAGCAGCGTCCCGGACAGCTCCTACGAGCAGTACTTC. Translated, it gives CASSVPDSSYEQYF. Recombination connected TRBV9 to TRBJ2-7; the D segment could be TRBD1, given 6 matching bases. The CDR3 numbers 14 residues from cysteine through phenylalanine. Only the CDR3 DNA stays, 42 bases, in frame from base 1. The germline V gene encodes CDR1 SGDLS and CDR2 YYNGEE. Cut back by 2 bases and 0 bases, the V and J ends lie 9 bases apart.